Below are 7 T cell receptor beta chains sequenced from a single sample in a study of cytomegalovirus exposure and HLA in healthy donors. PCR amplification relied on 60 Vbeta primers (plus 13 Jbeta primers). The method was immunoSEQ multiplex PCR; TCRdb's version includes in-frame clones alone and lacks a portion of them. The sample totals about 130,000 clones. The sample taken for sequencing was PBMCs. The receptors here all came from a middle-aged woman in good health and CMV-seronegative.

The chain links TRBV10-3 to TRBJ2-2; D may be TRBD2 (6 bases). Germline values: CDR1 ENHRY, CDR2 SYGVKD. V was cut by 5 bases and J by 0 bases, with 10 bases left in between. The CDR3 loop spans 15 amino acids. CDR3 protein: CAISPGLPNTGELFF. As DNA, the CDR3 is TGTGCCATCAGTCCGGGACTGCCGAACACCGGGGAGCTGTTTTTT.

This chain uses TRBV18 with TRBJ1-5; D is unresolved. The CDR3 runs to 15 residues. V gave up 3 bases and J gave up 2 bases, with 11 bases separating them. Germline V lookup: CDR1 KGHSH, CDR2 LQKENI. In DNA form, the CDR3 reads TGTGCCAGCTCACCGTACCAGGTACGCAATCAGCCCCAGCATTTT. It translates to CASSPYQVRNQPQHF.

The chain carries TRBV5-1 and TRBJ2-6; 8 bases agree with TRBD1. There are 17 residues in the CDR3. Germline trimming cut 0 bases from V and 3 bases from J; bases unmatched to any gene: 5. The germline V gene encodes CDR1 SGHRS and CDR2 YFSETQ. CDR3 residues: CASSLGGQVDGANVLTF. As DNA, the CDR3 is TGCGCCAGCAGCTTGGGGGGACAGGTGGATGGGGCCAACGTCCTGACTTTC.

The chain recombines TRBV7-8 with TRBJ1-4; no clear D gene. CDR1 and CDR2 (germline): SGHVS, FQNEAQ. This CDR3 region has 15 residues. V dropped 2 bases and J dropped 7 bases, with 14 bases sitting between them. The CDR3 protein is CASSLLSQIPEKLFF. The CDR3 nucleotides are TGTGCCAGCAGCTTACTGTCGCAGATACCTGAAAAACTGTTTTTT.

V and J are TRBV9 and TRBJ1-2, with a tentative D call TRBD1 (6 bases). The CDR3 covers 13 residues. Germline CDR1 is SGDLS and CDR2 is YYNGEE. Trimming stripped 7 bases from V and 3 bases from J, with 13 bases between. This CDR3 reads CASARQEDYGYTF. The CDR3 DNA reads TGTGCCAGCGCTCGACAGGAAGACTATGGCTACACCTTC.

This sequence joins TRBV5-1 and TRBJ2-7, with D unresolved. V dropped 0 bases and J dropped 3 bases, with 7 bases sitting between them. Germline lookup yields CDR1 SGHRS and CDR2 YFSETQ. The CDR3 totals 13 residues. The CDR3 nucleotides are TGCGCCAGCAGCTTGGAACCGAACTACGAGCAGTACGTC. Translated: CASSLEPNYEQYV.

The chain combines TRBV10-3 with TRBJ1-5, with a possible D match to TRBD1 (5 bases). The CDR3 is made up of 12 amino acids. V lost 8 bases and J 5 bases, leaving 10 bases between the germline ends. Germline assignment: CDR1 ENHRY and CDR2 SYGVKD. The CDR3: CAIGRGDQPQHF. The CDR3 DNA follows: TGTGCCATCGGGCGGGGGGATCAGCCCCAGCATTTT.